The text below deals with one T cell receptor (beta chain). The V end was cut by 7 bases, the J end by 2 bases, with 12 bases between. This CDR3 contains 13 residues. Germline V gives CDR1 SQVTM, CDR2 ANQGSEA. Authors' methods: Amplification of reference gene primers provided the estimated nucleated cell counts. TCRdb's table, derived via immunoSEQ multiplex PCR, lists solely in-frame clones and lacks some. That table supplies the V and J calls and clone size; D and trimming were determined from the DNA. This table has some 170,000 clones, roughly 87% appearing once. This sample stems from a study of blood T cell repertoires in COVID-19. Background on the study: Specimens from acute and convalescent COVID-19 originated in the United States, Italy and Spain. The cDNA or gDNA used as material had been derived from T cells, B-cell-depleted T cells, or PBMCs.

The chain joins TRBV29-1 to TRBJ1-3, with a tentative D call TRBD1 (6 bases). The sequence was obtained from a woman aged 45 to 65 with acute or convalescent COVID-19. The specimen sequenced was peripheral blood. CDR3: CSAQDSPGNTIYF. The CDR3 region has the DNA TGCAGCGCCCAGGACAGTCCTGGAAACACCATATATTTT.